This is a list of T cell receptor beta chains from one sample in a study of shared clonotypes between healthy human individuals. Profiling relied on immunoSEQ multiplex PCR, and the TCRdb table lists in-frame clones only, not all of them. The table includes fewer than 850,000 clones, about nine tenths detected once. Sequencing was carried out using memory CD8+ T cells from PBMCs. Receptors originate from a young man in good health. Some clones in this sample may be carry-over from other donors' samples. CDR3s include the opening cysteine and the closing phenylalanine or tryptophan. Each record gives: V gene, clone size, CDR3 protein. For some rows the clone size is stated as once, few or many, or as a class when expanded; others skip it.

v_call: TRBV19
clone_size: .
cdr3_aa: CASSIRQTEQFF

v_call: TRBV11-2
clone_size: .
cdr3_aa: CASSARNRALRNEKLFF

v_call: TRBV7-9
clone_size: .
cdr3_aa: CASSLVNRDYGYTF

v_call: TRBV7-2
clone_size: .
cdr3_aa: CASSSSGTSGNTGELFF

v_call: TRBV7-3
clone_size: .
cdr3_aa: CASSPSGRGGIQYF

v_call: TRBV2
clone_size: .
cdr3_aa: CASSEFLASSYNEQFF

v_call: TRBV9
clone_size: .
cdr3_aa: CASSGQDRASYGYTF

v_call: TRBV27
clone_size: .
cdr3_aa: CASSGTGVSYEQYF

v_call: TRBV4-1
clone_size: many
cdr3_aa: CASRHLLAGGILDTQYF

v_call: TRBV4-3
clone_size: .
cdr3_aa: CASSQEAPDSSSYNEQFF

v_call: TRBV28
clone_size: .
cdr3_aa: CASSFATGGDEQYF

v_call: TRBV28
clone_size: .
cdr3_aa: CASSLPPSSGNTIYF

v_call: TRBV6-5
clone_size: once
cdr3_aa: CASFGANVLTF

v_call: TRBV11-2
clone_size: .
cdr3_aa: CASSLLAGGSPYEQYF

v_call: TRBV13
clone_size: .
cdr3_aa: CASSLGLAVATNEKLFF

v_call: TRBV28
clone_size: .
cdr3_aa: CASSPPGGKLFF

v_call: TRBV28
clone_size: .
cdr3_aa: CASSLLSGHGNTEAFF

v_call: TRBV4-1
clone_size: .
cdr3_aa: CASSPRQVTGELFF

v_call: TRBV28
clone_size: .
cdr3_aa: CASSLWSALAKNIQYF

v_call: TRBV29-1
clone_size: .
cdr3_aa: CSVEDSRSYEQYF

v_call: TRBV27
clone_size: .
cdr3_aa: CASSLSSGLVQAMQFF

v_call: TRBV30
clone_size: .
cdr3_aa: CAWSRSATNEKLFF

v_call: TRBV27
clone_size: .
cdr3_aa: CASSLYGIDEQYF

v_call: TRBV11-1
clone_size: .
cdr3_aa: CASSHSGNPADTQYF

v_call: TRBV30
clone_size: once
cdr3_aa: CAWSIRAPGANVLTF

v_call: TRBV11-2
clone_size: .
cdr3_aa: CASSPHLGLSGNTIYF